This T cell receptor (beta chain) was captured by sequencing in a study of OX40 agonist ivuxolimab in advanced cancers. General study points: Nonresponders, in some cases, also had low normalized T-cell clonal expansion.

For this clone: As yet, its antigen is unknown.

Sequenced by immunoSEQ multiplex PCR; TCRdb stores in-frame clones only, minus some. The sample has 80,000 or so clones; approximately 94% are singletons. The CDR3 length is 12 residues. Germline-derived CDR1 and CDR2 are LNHDA and SQIVND (reference sequence). The V gene end was trimmed by 8 bases and the J gene end by 8 bases; junction bases not matched to a gene: 4. The origin of this receptor is an adult with an advanced solid tumor such as melanoma, head and neck, liver or kidney cancer. Sample: CD4+ or CD8+ T cells sorted from blood, taken in a trial of the OX40 agonist ivuxolimab. The chain links TRBV19 to TRBJ2-1, with 9 positions matching TRBD1. CDR3 protein: CASRDRVYEQFF. The CDR3 nucleotides read TGTGCCAGTCGGGACAGGGTCTATGAGCAGTTCTTC. The variable domain in full, with the rest retrieved from reference TRBV19 and TRBJ2-1, is DGGITQSPKYLFRKEGQNVTLSCEQNLNHDAMYWYRQDPGQGLRLIYYSQIVNDFQKGDIAEGYSVSREKKESFPLTVTSAQKNPTAFYLCASRDRVYEQFFGPGTRLTVL.